This T cell receptor beta chain appears in the sequencing data of a study of T cells in Graves' hyperthyroidism and ophthalmopathy. Overall study context: The initial diagnosis was the point when peripheral blood was collected, ahead of any treatment.

The CDR3 length is 15 residues. V was cut by 4 bases and J by 3 bases, with 12 bases left in between. The germline CDR1 and CDR2 sequences are KGHDR and SFDVKD. The source material, RNA transcripts, was used to amplify TCR beta CDR3 regions. The TCR CDR3 first-round RT-PCR relied on the HTBI primer set. TCRdb re-analysed the multiplex PCR reads in MiXCR, keeping a single row per CDR3 protein. This sample has around 380,000 distinct CDR3 sequences; approximately 12% occur once, and the top ten carry less than 25%. Many counts were recorded for this clonotype. Fresh peripheral blood, 10 ml, was the source of the PBMCs.

The origin of this receptor is a man aged 25-45 years with Graves' hyperthyroidism that later progressed to Graves' ophthalmopathy. Sequences were obtained from blood. The chain employs TRBV24-1 and TRBJ1-5; no reliable D call. The CDR3, as DNA: TGTGCCACCAGTGACCCGGACGGAAACAATCAGCCCCAGCATTTT. Its protein is CATSDPDGNNQPQHF.